Listed below are T cell receptor beta chains from one sample, sequenced in a study of OX40 agonist ivuxolimab in advanced cancers. The table came from immunoSEQ multiplex PCR; TCRdb's copy has only in-frame clones and leaves some out. The table records roughly 53,000 clones, around 83% of them present only once. The input for sequencing was CD4+ or CD8+ T cells sorted from blood, taken in a trial of the OX40 agonist ivuxolimab. The receptors were sampled from an adult with an advanced solid tumor such as melanoma, head and neck, liver or kidney cancer. CDR3s include the opening cysteine and the closing phenylalanine or tryptophan. The order of the fields is clone size, D gene, V gene, J gene, CDR3 protein, CDR3 DNA. A D gene is named only where the DNA matches it firmly. Where a row states a size, it is once, few, many or the class of an expanded clone; other rows omit it.

clone size: -; D gene: TRBD1; V gene: TRBV7-2; J gene: TRBJ1-1; CDR3 protein: CASSLGSGTVNTEAFF; CDR3 DNA: TGTGCCAGCAGCTTAGGGTCCGGGACAGTGAACACTGAAGCTTTCTTT
clone size: -; D gene: TRBD2; V gene: TRBV7-2; J gene: TRBJ2-2; CDR3 protein: CASSQEGLANTGELFF; CDR3 DNA: TGTGCCAGCAGCCAAGAGGGACTAGCGAACACCGGGGAGCTGTTTTTT
clone size: -; D gene: -; V gene: TRBV28; J gene: TRBJ2-4; CDR3 protein: CASSGTPQKNIQYF; CDR3 DNA: TGTGCCAGCAGTGGGACACCTCAGAAAAACATTCAGTACTTC
clone size: few; D gene: -; V gene: TRBV15; J gene: TRBJ2-5; CDR3 protein: CATSRQAQETQYF; CDR3 DNA: TGTGCCACCAGCCGACAGGCGCAAGAGACCCAGTACTTC
clone size: -; D gene: -; V gene: TRBV7-2; J gene: TRBJ2-5; CDR3 protein: CASSLSGYSKKYRQETQYF; CDR3 DNA: TGTGCCAGCAGCTTATCGGGGTACTCTAAAAAATATAGGCAAGAGACCCAGTACTTC
clone size: -; D gene: TRBD2; V gene: TRBV5-1; J gene: TRBJ2-3; CDR3 protein: CASSPSGWGTDTQYF; CDR3 DNA: TGCGCCAGCAGCCCTAGCGGGTGGGGCACAGATACGCAGTATTTT
clone size: -; D gene: -; V gene: TRBV7-2; J gene: TRBJ1-3; CDR3 protein: CASSSRAAGVGGNTIYF; CDR3 DNA: TGTGCCAGCAGCTCTCGAGCGGCGGGGGTGGGAGGAAACACCATATATTTT
clone size: -; D gene: -; V gene: TRBV6-6; J gene: TRBJ2-1; CDR3 protein: CASSTPGRLLHEQFF; CDR3 DNA: TGTGCCAGCAGTACCCCGGGACGACTTTTACATGAGCAGTTCTTC
clone size: -; D gene: -; V gene: TRBV4-1; J gene: TRBJ1-3; CDR3 protein: CASSQVAGEAGNTIYF; CDR3 DNA: TGCGCCAGCAGCCAAGTTGCGGGGGAGGCTGGAAACACCATATATTTT
clone size: -; D gene: -; V gene: TRBV28; J gene: TRBJ1-1; CDR3 protein: CASRLPRTNTEAFF; CDR3 DNA: TGTGCCAGCAGACTCCCCCGCACGAACACTGAAGCTTTCTTT